This TCR beta chain was observed in a study of graft-versus-host responses after intestinal transplantation. On the study more broadly: Recipients received multivisceral, liver-intestinal, or isolated intestinal transplants. Whole-study results and caveats: GvH clones turned up in recipient marrow; some had shown up first in ileum or blood.

V lost 2 bases and J lost 3, with 13 bases in between. There are 15 residues in the CDR3. Looked up from germline, CDR1 is MDHEN and CDR2 is SYDVKM. About this clone: Its target is not known.

Sequencing was performed with immunoSEQ multiplex PCR; in TCRdb, only in-frame clones are kept and a portion is missing. The repertoire consists of some 40,000 clones, with 85% to 95% occurring once and the leading ten covering less than 4.5%. This receptor was identified in a human patient who received an intestinal transplant, so some T cells may come from the graft donor. The sequenced sample was PBMCs, obtained around 720 days after intestinal transplantation. J is TRBJ1-2 and V is TRBV28, with TRBD1 as a possible D gene (5 bases). The CDR3 nucleotides read TGTGCCAGCAGTTTAAGACAGAAGAACTACTATGGCTACACCTTC. The encoded protein is CASSLRQKNYYGYTF.